This TCR beta chain was recorded in a study of control samples from healthy donors and cancer patients. Germline CDR1 reads MNHNY; CDR2 reads SVGAGI (reference sequence). The V end was cut by 3 bases, the J end by 5 bases, with 16 bases between. This CDR3 is built from 15 residues. Sequenced by immunoSEQ multiplex PCR; TCRdb stores in-frame clones only, minus some. The data show some 150,000 clones, with 93% seen just once and about 2.4% held by the top ten. The J gene is TRBJ2-5, the V gene TRBV6-6; possibly TRBD1 for D (6 bases). The specimen sequenced was blood. The clonotype comes from a man aged 50-59 years in good health. CDR3 protein: CASSYPGQITETQYF. CDR3 DNA sequence: TGTGCCAGCAGTTATCCCGGACAGATAACGGAGACCCAGTACTTC.